The 15 T cell receptor beta chains below were found in one sample sequenced in a study of CD8 T cells in ankylosing spondylitis. Study conclusions and caveats: One TCR beta motif, made up of eight highly homologous variants, appeared characteristic of ankylosing spondylitis blood.

What these receptors recognize is not known. Using its own MiXCR run on the 5' RACE reads, TCRdb lists one record per CDR3 protein. The table has around 390,000 distinct CDR3 sequences, under 25% seen once. The sequenced sample consisted of blood, either unsorted or a sorted T cell fraction (not recorded which). These receptors all come from a male donor with ankylosing spondylitis.

Written as DNA, the CDR3 is TGCGCCAGCAGCCCTCGGACAGGGGGCGTTGAAAAACTGTTTTTT. Translation: CASSPRTGGVEKLFF. J is TRBJ1-4 and V is TRBV4-3; 11 positions agree with TRBD1. The V gene end was trimmed by 4 bases and the J gene end by 7 bases; junction bases not matched to a gene: 5. The germline V gene encodes CDR1 LGHNA and CDR2 YSLEER. CDR3 length: 15 amino acids.

This clonotype was detected only a few times. In nucleotides, the CDR3 is TGTGCCAGCAGTTTAGACCGCTACTCTGGAAACACCATATATTTT. It encodes CASSLDRYSGNTIYF. V gene TRBV27 combines with J gene TRBJ1-3; D call uncertain. The CDR3 is 15 residues long. From germline, CDR1 is MNHEY and CDR2 SMNVEV (reference sequence). Between the trimmed V and J ends, which lost 2 bases and 0 bases, there was a span of 8 bases.

This clonotype has a handful of counts. The chain joins TRBV9 to TRBJ2-2; D ambiguous. This CDR3 has 12 amino acids. V dropped 2 bases and J dropped 11 bases, with 10 bases sitting between them. Germline V CDR1 and CDR2: SGDLS, YYNGEE. The CDR3 nucleotides read TGTGCCAGCAGCGTCTTGGGTGGTGAGCTGTTTTTT. Protein sequence: CASSVLGGELFF.

V is TRBV5-1 and J is TRBJ1-3; D remains unclear. V was cut by 2 bases and J by 9 bases, with 18 bases left in between. The CDR3 is made up of 15 amino acids. In germline, CDR1 is SGHRS, CDR2 YFSETQ. The CDR3 loop is CASSFLKDLGSTIYF. The CDR3 bases are TGCGCCAGCAGCTTTTTAAAGGACCTAGGCAGCACCATATATTTT.

This clonotype has a handful of counts. The chain uses TRBV6-2 or TRBV6-3 and TRBJ2-1; 9 nucleotides line up with TRBD2. The germline V gene encodes CDR1 MNHEY and CDR2 SVGEGT. The V segment lost 0 bases and the J segment 1 base; nucleotides outside the gene matches: 7. The CDR3 extends over 18 amino acids. In DNA form, the CDR3 reads TGTGCCAGCAGTTACTCAGGCGGGAGGGCCGGGTCCTACAATGAGCAGTTCTTC. The encoded protein is CASSYSGGRAGSYNEQFF.

The chain carries TRBV5-1 and TRBJ1-1, with D hard to call. The CDR3 extends over 15 amino acids. The germline gives CDR1 SGHRS, CDR2 YFSETQ. Trimming stripped 6 bases from V and 0 bases from J, with 15 bases between. CDR3 in DNA: TGCGCCAGCACCCCGTCGGGGAGAGTGAACACTGAAGCTTTCTTT. Translation: CASTPSGRVNTEAFF.

V and J are TRBV19 and TRBJ1-5, with D possibly TRBD1 on 5 matching bases. V lost 2 bases and J 6 bases, leaving 8 bases between the germline ends. CDR3 length: 13 residues. CDR1 and CDR2 from the germline V gene are LNHDA and SQIVND (reference sequence). The CDR3 loop reads CASSIQGAQPQHF. DNA of the CDR3: TGTGCCAGTAGTATACAGGGTGCTCAGCCCCAGCATTTT.

The chain uses TRBV5-1 and TRBJ1-4; D remains unclear. Trimming removed 2 bases at V and 2 bases at J, with 7 bases between. This CDR3 is built from 14 residues. In germline, CDR1 is SGHRS, CDR2 YFSETQ. CDR3 amino acids: CASSFSHTNEKLFF. Written as DNA, the CDR3 is TGCGCCAGCAGCTTTTCGCACACTAATGAAAAACTGTTTTTT.

This chain connects TRBV5-1 to TRBJ2-5; 10 bases map to TRBD1. The V and J ends lost 4 bases and 5 bases, in that order; junction bases with no gene match: 11. Per the germline V gene, CDR1 is SGHRS and CDR2 is YFSETQ. The CDR3 covers 16 residues. The CDR3 protein is CASSTRTGGDEETQYF. The DNA for the CDR3 is TGCGCCAGCAGCACCCGGACAGGGGGAGATGAGGAGACCCAGTACTTC.

The sample holds many counts of this clonotype. V gene TRBV5-1 combines with J gene TRBJ1-1, with 7 nucleotides matching TRBD1. The CDR3 runs 14 residues. CDR1 and CDR2 from the germline V gene are SGHRS and YFSETQ. V was pared by 4 bases and J by 0 bases, with 3 bases of the junction left unmatched. The CDR3 nucleotides read TGCGCCAGCAGCGGGGGACAGATGAACACTGAAGCTTTCTTT. Its translation is CASSGGQMNTEAFF.

The CDR3 is CASSFWIARNEQFF. In DNA, the CDR3 is TGTGCCAGCAGTTTTTGGATAGCGCGGAATGAGCAGTTCTTC. The chain uses TRBV28 and TRBJ2-1; possibly TRBD2 for D (5 bases). Germline V gene lookup returns CDR1 MDHEN and CDR2 SYDVKM. Trimming took 3 bases from V and 7 from J, leaving 13 bases between them. This CDR3 has 14 residues. Looking up the rest from reference TRBV28 and TRBJ2-1 gives the full variable domain: DVKVTQSSRYLVKRTGEKVFLECVQDMDHENMFWYRQDPGLGLRLIYFSYDVKMKEKGDIPEGYSVSREKKERFSLILESASTNQTSMYLCASSFWIARNEQFFGPGTRLTVL.

This rearrangement joins TRBV9 to TRBJ2-1, with TRBD2 matching over 9 bases. The V segment lost 2 bases and the J segment 7 bases; nucleotides outside the gene matches: 7. The CDR3 is 15 amino acids. The V gene's germline CDR1 is SGDLS and CDR2 YYNGEE. The chain's CDR3 is CASSVLAGGGNEQFF. CDR3 in DNA: TGTGCCAGCAGCGTTCTCGCGGGAGGGGGGAATGAGCAGTTCTTC. Full variable domain (rest looked up from reference TRBV9 and TRBJ2-1): DSGVTQTPKHLITATGQRVTLRCSPRSGDLSVYWYQQSLDQGLQFLIQYYNGEERAKGNILERFSAQQFPDLHSELNLSSLELGDSALYFCASSVLAGGGNEQFFGPGTRLTVL.

This clonotype was observed a handful of times. This chain connects TRBV18 to TRBJ2-5, with 12 bases identical to TRBD2. Germline V CDR1 and CDR2: KGHSH, LQKENI. Losses at the gene ends were 6 bases for V and 5 bases for J; bases not matched to a gene: 13. This CDR3 has 17 amino acids. CDR3 DNA sequence: TGTGCCAGCTCCCAAGGACTAGCGGGATCGGGAGGGGAGACCCAGTACTTC. This codes for CASSQGLAGSGGETQYF.

The CDR3 reads CASSPEGGQETQYF. CDR3 DNA: TGTGCCAGCAGCCCAGAGGGAGGGCAAGAGACCCAGTACTTC. The rearrangement joins TRBV7-2 to TRBJ2-5; 7 bases are a match to TRBD2. Germline lookup yields CDR1 SGHTA and CDR2 FQGNSA. V gave up 5 bases and J gave up 2 bases; unmatched junction bases: 5. CDR3 length: 14 amino acids.

This clonotype has more than one count but fewer than ten. The chain couples TRBV7-2 to TRBJ2-2; the D gene is possibly TRBD2 (6 bases). This CDR3 region has 14 residues. Trimming cost V 1 base and J 6 bases, with 9 bases left between them. Germline V gene sequence: CDR1 SGHTA, CDR2 FQGNSA. The CDR3 spells CASSLVTRSGELFF. CDR3 in DNA: TGTGCCAGCAGCTTAGTGACTAGATCCGGGGAGCTGTTTTTT.